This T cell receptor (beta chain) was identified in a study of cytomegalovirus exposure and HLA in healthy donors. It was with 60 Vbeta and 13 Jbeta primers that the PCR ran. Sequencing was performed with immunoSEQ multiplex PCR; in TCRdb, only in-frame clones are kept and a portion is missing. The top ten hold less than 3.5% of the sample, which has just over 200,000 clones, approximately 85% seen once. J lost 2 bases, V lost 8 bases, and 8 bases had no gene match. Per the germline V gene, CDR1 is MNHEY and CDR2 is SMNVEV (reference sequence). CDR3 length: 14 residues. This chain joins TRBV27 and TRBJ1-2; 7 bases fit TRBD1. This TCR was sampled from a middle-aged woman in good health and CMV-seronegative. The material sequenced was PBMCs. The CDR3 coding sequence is TGTGCCAGCGGACCCCTGACAGGGAACTATGGCTACACCTTC. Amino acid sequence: CASGPLTGNYGYTF.